This T cell receptor (beta chain) is from a study of T cells after yellow fever vaccination (dated by TCRdb to between 2018 and 2020). Looking at the study overall: The SMART-Seq v4 Ultra Low Input RNA kit was used to prepare libraries from fractions with low cell numbers. Bulk TCR alpha and beta repertoires were sequenced longitudinally to track T-cell clones before and after primary and booster YFV17D yellow fever vaccination. Two healthy male donors, one aged 18 to 30 and one aged 30 to 40 years, were included in the cohort. Blood was collected at multiple timepoints before and after primary and secondary immunization, and bulk PBMC replicates and cell subsets were isolated. On the study overall, not on this receptor specifically: A small share of clonotypes occurred in both CD4 and CD8 compartments, likely arising from convergent recombination. Most clones expanded after primary vaccination were re-detected after the booster (almost 98% of CD4 and approximately 85% of CD8), suggesting broad memory maintenance. Computational filtering was needed because FACS-sorted repertoires could contain abundant contaminating clonotypes from the bulk population. The study included only a couple of donors, which limits how far the findings can be generalized. Compared with the primary T-cell response, the secondary T-cell response was faster but weaker, reaching its peak on day 5 rather than on day 15.

The treatment or condition tag for this specimen amounts to: live attenuated yellow fever vaccine strain. PBMCs were isolated from peripheral blood using a standard Ficoll-Paque protocol. Dynabeads CD4 and CD8 positive selection kits were used to isolate CD4 and CD8 T-cell fractions. TriZol was used to extract RNA from bulk PBMCs, CD4 and CD8 fractions, and dextramer-positive and dextramer-negative fractions. CDR1 and CDR2 are drawn from the germline V gene: ENHRY, SYGVKD. The V end loses 3 bases and the J end loses 3 bases, and a stretch of 9 bases separates them. Spanning cysteine to phenylalanine, the CDR3 consists of 13 amino acids. This entry keeps only the CDR3 DNA: 39 bases, framed from base 1. With respect to this clonotype: The antigen this receptor binds is unknown. The sample holds no much larger clone one base away, and base qualities are not on file.

TCRdb lists the instrument as Illumina NovaSeq 6000. Synthesis of TCR cDNA relied on 5'RACE template switching, a step that introduced a universal primer site along with unique molecular identifiers. cDNA synthesis was primed from both the TCR alpha and TCR beta constant segments. Library amplification involved two PCR steps, and the second step added sample barcodes and sequencing adapters. Sequencing of libraries was performed on Illumina HiSeq 2500 (2x100 bp) or NovaSeq (2x150 bp). Regarding the original processing steps: Reads were demultiplexed and collapsed into UMI consensus sequences with MIGEC, and V(D)J alignment was performed with MiXCR. Clonotypes responding to the vaccine were identified with edgeR on replicate PBMC samples, with the criteria of FDR below 0.01 and a log2 fold change above 5 up to day 15. CD4 or CD8 identity was assigned to each bulk clonotype according to whether the clonotype was present at higher abundance in the sequenced CD4 repertoire or the sequenced CD8 repertoire. TCRdb took the public reads, trimmed them with fastp at Q25, ran MiXCR for clone calling and kept in-frame beta chains. Rows matching on CDR3 protein sequence are summarized as one entry with the most common DNA and genes. The V and J calls and clone size are TCRdb's, not the authors'. This sample has about 170,000 distinct CDR3 sequences in its table, and approximately 10% of those were observed once. Jointly, the top ten make up 36% of the sample.

This sample comprised CD8+ T cells sorted from PBMCs, obtained 15 days after the yellow fever booster vaccination. The TCR originated in a man aged 18 to 35 who received the YFV17D yellow fever vaccine. The chain is encoded by TRBV10-3 joined to TRBJ2-7; possibly the D gene is TRBD2, per 6 matching bases. CDR3 protein: CAISEGTRYEQYF. The sequence in DNA is TGTGCCATCAGTGAAGGGACTCGCTACGAGCAGTACTTC.